The rows below give T cell receptor beta chains drawn from one sample of a study of Graves' ophthalmopathy and Graves' hyperthyroidism. TCRdb analysed the multiplex PCR reads with MiXCR anew, one entry per CDR3 protein. Of under 200,000 distinct CDR3 sequences in the sample, approximately 40% are singletons; the top ten hold less than 6%. The specimen was peripheral blood. The origin of the receptors is a woman aged 40 to 49 with Graves' ophthalmopathy. The CDR3 runs from the conserved cysteine through the conserved F or W. The D gene is left open where the match is weak. Size is stated for part of the rows, as once, few or many counts, or as a class when the clone is expanded.

V	D	size	J	DNA	CDR3
TRBV11-2	NA	many	TRBJ1-5	TGTGCCAGCAGCTTAGATAACGGGGTTCAGCCCCAGCATTTT	CASSLDNGVQPQHF
TRBV24-1	TRBD1	NA	TRBJ1-2	TGTGCCACCAGTGATCTGGGGACAGGGTACTATGGCTACACCTTC	CATSDLGTGYYGYTF
TRBV6-5	NA	NA	TRBJ2-7	TGTGCCAGCAGTCTACAATTGGACACCGAGCAGTACTTC	CASSLQLDTEQYF
TRBV7-2	TRBD1	NA	TRBJ1-2	TGTGCCAGCAGCTCCGGACAGGCGGCTAACTATGGCTACACCTTC	CASSSGQAANYGYTF
TRBV12-3/TRBV12-4	NA	NA	TRBJ2-5	TGTGCCAGCAGTTTAACCAGGTGGGAGACCCAGTACTTC	CASSLTRWETQYF
TRBV7-6	TRBD1	NA	TRBJ1-2	TGTGCCAGCAGCGCGGACCCGGGACAGGCTAACTATGGCTACACCTTC	CASSADPGQANYGYTF
TRBV27	NA	NA	TRBJ1-3	TGTGCCAGCAGTCCGCCTGTGGGAGACACCATATATTTT	CASSPPVGDTIYF
TRBV13	TRBD1	many	TRBJ1-1	TGTGCCAGCAGTCCAGGGACAGGGGGAATTGAAGCTTTCTTT	CASSPGTGGIEAFF
TRBV12-3/TRBV12-4	NA	many	TRBJ1-5	TGTGCCAGCAGTCCTAAGTATGATAGCAATCAGCCCCAGCATTTT	CASSPKYDSNQPQHF
TRBV6-1	NA	many	TRBJ1-1	TGTGCCAGCAGACCACAGGGTGCCCGGAACACTGAAGCTTTCTTT	CASRPQGARNTEAFF
TRBV7-2	NA	NA	TRBJ1-1	TGTGCCAGCACCTCCGAAGGGGGTCCGGGGACTGAAGCTTTCTTT	CASTSEGGPGTEAFF
TRBV9	TRBD2	many	TRBJ2-2	TGTGCCAGCAGCGGGGGCCGGCGGGAGATTTCTAGTAGGGAGCTGTTTTTT	CASSGGRREISSRELFF
TRBV7-8	TRBD1	many	TRBJ1-1	TGTGCCAGCAGCTTGCAAAGGGGGCCCCAGGTGAACACTGAAGCTTTCTTT	CASSLQRGPQVNTEAFF
TRBV6-1	NA	NA	TRBJ2-5	TGTGCCAGCAGTCCTCTAGCGCCCACAGAGACCCAGTACTTC	CASSPLAPTETQYF